The 29 T cell receptor beta chains below come from one sample, sequenced in a study of cytomegalovirus exposure and HLA in healthy donors. PCR primers comprised 60 Vbeta and 13 Jbeta primers. Sequenced by immunoSEQ multiplex PCR; TCRdb stores in-frame clones only, minus some. The table records some 94,000 clones, approximately 70% of them present only once. Sequencing was performed on PBMCs. The source of these receptors is a man aged 50 to 60 in good health and CMV-seronegative.

The chain couples TRBV4-2 to TRBJ1-6; TRBD1 matches 8 bases. The CDR3 is made up of 15 amino acids. Germline V CDR1 and CDR2: LGHNA, YNFKEQ. V lost 4 bases, J lost 13 bases, and 12 bases stayed unmatched. DNA of the CDR3: TGTGCCAGCAGCCGGCCCGGGACAGGTGTTTTGCCCCTCCACTTT. It codes for CASSRPGTGVLPLHF.

The chain uses TRBV4-2 and TRBJ2-2, with 9 nucleotides matching TRBD2. The CDR3 covers 16 residues. Looked up from germline, CDR1 is LGHNA and CDR2 is YNFKEQ. V was clipped by 2 bases and J by 7 bases; unmatched bases: 8. The CDR3 spells CASSQRGGAGGGELFF. In DNA form, the CDR3 reads TGTGCCAGCAGCCAACGCGGGGGGGCCGGTGGCGGGGAGCTGTTTTTT.

This chain joins TRBV5-6 and TRBJ1-1; D is possibly TRBD1 (6 bases). The length of the CDR3 is 17 residues. Germline CDR1 reads SGHDT; CDR2 reads YYEEEE. Trimming took 2 bases from V and 1 from J, leaving 18 bases between them. The CDR3 DNA sequence: TGTGCCAGCAGCTTCCATTTACAGGGTCGCGGGAACACTGAAGCTTTCTTT. This translates into CASSFHLQGRGNTEAFF.

This clone was recorded only once. The chain carries TRBV5-1 and TRBJ2-2, with TRBD2 identical over 12 bases. The CDR3 covers 15 residues. Germline trimming cut 4 bases from V and 6 bases from J; bases unmatched to any gene: 4. Germline-derived CDR1 and CDR2 are SGHRS and YFSETQ. The CDR3 spells CASSAGLAGPGELFF. In DNA form, the CDR3 reads TGCGCCAGCAGCGCGGGACTAGCGGGTCCCGGGGAGCTGTTTTTT.

The V gene is TRBV7-3, the J gene TRBJ2-3; D unclear. The CDR3 contains 14 residues. V was cut by 1 base and J by 5 bases, with 10 bases left in between. CDR1 is SGHTA, CDR2 FQGTGA, per germline. Here the CDR3 reads CASSLSRSLDTQYF. CDR3 in DNA: TGTGCCAGCAGCTTAAGCAGGTCTTTAGATACGCAGTATTTT.

This clone has more than one count but fewer than ten. The CDR3 here is CSVETRKRGITEAFF. The DNA of the CDR3 is TGCAGCGTCGAAACAAGAAAAAGGGGGATCACTGAAGCTTTCTTT. The chain recombines TRBV29-1 with TRBJ1-1, with a tentative D call TRBD1 (6 bases). CDR3 size: 15 residues. The germline CDR1 and CDR2 sequences are SQVTM and ANQGSEA. V was pared by 6 bases and J by 4 bases, with 21 bases between.

This clone occurred a few times. The genes are TRBV4-2 and TRBJ2-1; weak D call: TRBD1 (6 bases). This CDR3 is built from 15 residues. The V end was cut by 0 bases, the J end by 4 bases, with 10 bases between. Germline V gene sequence: CDR1 LGHNA, CDR2 YNFKEQ. The CDR3 bases are TGTGCCAGCAGCCAAGATACGAGGGGGTACAATGAGCAGTTCTTC. This translates into CASSQDTRGYNEQFF.

The chain employs TRBV19 and TRBJ1-5; D possibly corresponds to TRBD1 (6 bases). Germline values: CDR1 LNHDA, CDR2 SQIVND (reference sequence). The CDR3 totals 17 residues. V was shortened by 2 bases and J by 6 bases, with 20 bases between the two germline ends. CDR3 DNA sequence: TGTGCCAGTAGTATAAATCTGGGGGCAGGGTTTGGTCAGCCCCAGCATTTT. Its translation is CASSINLGAGFGQPQHF. The full variable domain, completed using reference TRBV19 and TRBJ1-5, is DGGITQSPKYLFRKEGQNVTLSCEQNLNHDAMYWYRQDPGQGLRLIYYSQIVNDFQKGDIAEGYSVSREKKESFPLTVTSAQKNPTAFYLCASSINLGAGFGQPQHFGDGTRLSIL.

The chain couples TRBV2 to TRBJ2-1, with D perhaps TRBD2 (7 bases). Trimming removed 10 bases from V and 2 bases from J, with 21 bases in between. CDR1 is SNHLY, CDR2 FYNNEI, per germline. The CDR3 sequence is 16 residues long. Here the CDR3 reads CATRGIAGWPYNEQFF. In nucleotides, the CDR3 is TGTGCCACCAGGGGTATAGCGGGTTGGCCCTACAATGAGCAGTTCTTC.

V and J are TRBV2 and TRBJ1-2; D not certain. The CDR3 totals 11 residues. The V gene's germline CDR1 is SNHLY and CDR2 FYNNEI. V lost 4 bases and J lost 4, with 4 bases in between. The CDR3: CASSVGYGYTF. CDR3 in DNA: TGTGCCAGCAGTGTCGGCTATGGCTACACCTTC. Drawing the rest from reference TRBV2 and TRBJ1-2, the complete variable domain is EPEVTQTPSHQVTQMGQEVILRCVPISNHLYFYWYRQILGQKVEFLVSFYNNEISEKSEIFDDQFSVERPDGSNFTLKIRSTKLEDSAMYFCASSVGYGYTFGSGTRLTVV.

This rearrangement joins TRBV7-3 to TRBJ2-3; 9 nucleotides agree with TRBD2. CDR1 SGHTA and CDR2 FQGTGA come from the germline V gene. The CDR3 runs 14 residues. J was trimmed by 4 bases and V by 8 bases; bases with no gene match: 7. The CDR3 sequence is CASGSSGRADTQYF. CDR3 bases: TGTGCCAGCGGAAGTAGCGGGAGAGCAGATACGCAGTATTTT.

The J gene is TRBJ1-4, the V gene TRBV5-6; a possible D gene is TRBD1 (5 bases). CDR3 length: 14 amino acids. Germline values: CDR1 SGHDT, CDR2 YYEEEE. Trimming removed 5 bases from V and 2 bases from J, with 10 bases in between. CDR3 loop: CASSKGLTNEKLFF. CDR3 nucleotide sequence: TGTGCCAGCAGTAAGGGACTGACTAATGAAAAACTGTTTTTT.

This chain joins TRBV18 and TRBJ1-6; tentative D call: TRBD1 (6 bases). CDR1 is KGHSH, CDR2 LQKENI, per germline. This CDR3 spans 15 amino acids. Trimming removed 5 bases at V and 8 bases at J, with 16 bases between. The CDR3 region has the DNA TGTGCCAGCTCAGAAGTAAGAGGGGGGGATTCACCCCTCCACTTT. It is translated as CASSEVRGGDSPLHF.

This clone was seen once. V is TRBV7-9 and J is TRBJ1-2, with 7 nucleotides matching TRBD1. This CDR3 region has 15 residues. V lost 1 base to trimming and J lost 0 bases; unmatched junction nucleotides: 2. Per germline, CDR1 SEHNR and CDR2 FQNEAQ (reference sequence). The CDR3 bases are TGTGCCAGCAGCTTAGGCCAGGGGGCTAACTATGGCTACACCTTC. Its translation: CASSLGQGANYGYTF.

V is TRBV2 and J is TRBJ1-6; TRBD1 matches at 9 bases. The V gene end was trimmed by 5 bases and the J gene end by 9 bases; junction bases not matched to a gene: 8. CDR1 SNHLY and CDR2 FYNNEI come from the germline V gene. The CDR3 is 15 residues long. The CDR3 region has the DNA TGTGCCAGCAGTCCCGGGACAGGGATGAGTTCACCCCTCCACTTT. Translated: CASSPGTGMSSPLHF.

The CDR3 region has the DNA TGCGCCAGCATGCGCGGGGACACAGATACGCAGTATTTT. This codes for CASMRGDTDTQYF. This rearrangement joins TRBV5-1 to TRBJ2-3, with TRBD2 as a possible D gene (6 bases). This CDR3 is 13 amino acids long. Germline V gene data show CDR1 as SGHRS and CDR2 as YFSETQ. Trimming cost V 6 bases and J 2 bases, with 10 bases left between them.

This clone was seen only a few times. This chain connects TRBV2 to TRBJ1-5; D possibly corresponds to TRBD1 (6 bases). Germline CDR1 is SNHLY and CDR2 is FYNNEI. The CDR3 covers 13 residues. The V gene lost 6 bases and the J gene lost 4 bases, with 10 bases spanning the gap. CDR3 sequence reads: CASSAGTNQPQHF. The CDR3 DNA reads TGTGCCAGCAGCGCCGGGACAAATCAGCCCCAGCATTTT. The whole variable domain, remainder taken from reference TRBV2 and TRBJ1-5, is EPEVTQTPSHQVTQMGQEVILRCVPISNHLYFYWYRQILGQKVEFLVSFYNNEISEKSEIFDDQFSVERPDGSNFTLKIRSTKLEDSAMYFCASSAGTNQPQHFGDGTRLSIL.

In its sample, this clone ranks as medium-sized. The rearrangement joins TRBV4-3 to TRBJ2-1; tentative D call: TRBD2 (5 bases). The germline V gene has CDR1 LGHNA and CDR2 YSLEER. V dropped 1 base and J dropped 4 bases, with 11 bases sitting between them. The CDR3 totals 15 residues. In DNA, the CDR3 is TGCGCCAGCAGCCAAGTAGCTCGGGGTTACAATGAGCAGTTCTTC. As protein: CASSQVARGYNEQFF.

V is TRBV11-2 and J is TRBJ1-2; 8 positions agree with TRBD1. Per the germline V gene, CDR1 is SGHAT and CDR2 is FQNNGV. This CDR3 has 16 amino acids. Trimming took 5 bases from V and 2 from J; bases not matched to a gene: 10. Here the CDR3 reads CASSPIDRGRNYGYTF. CDR3 nucleotide sequence: TGTGCCAGCAGCCCCATCGACAGGGGAAGAAACTATGGCTACACCTTC. Complete variable domain (other parts from reference TRBV11-2 and TRBJ1-2): EAGVAQSPRYKIIEKRQSVAFWCNPISGHATLYWYQQILGQGPKLLIQFQNNGVVDDSQLPKDRFSAERLKGVDSTLKIQPAKLEDSAVYLCASSPIDRGRNYGYTFGSGTRLTVV.

The chain recombines TRBV28 with TRBJ1-5; TRBD1 agrees at 7 bases. The CDR3 length is 13 residues. Per the germline V gene, CDR1 is MDHEN and CDR2 is SYDVKM. J lost 7 bases, V lost 2 bases, and 2 bases had no gene match. CDR3 loop: CASSLTGDQPQHF. The CDR3 bases are TGTGCCAGCAGTTTAACAGGGGACCAGCCCCAGCATTTT.

The rearrangement links TRBV2 to TRBJ2-1; 7 nucleotides align to TRBD2. The germline V gene has CDR1 SNHLY and CDR2 FYNNEI. CDR3 length: 16 residues. The V gene end was trimmed by 5 bases and the J gene end by 2 bases; junction bases not matched to a gene: 9. The CDR3 nucleotides read TGTGCCAGCAGTCTCCCCTCTAGCGGCCCCTACAATGAGCAGTTCTTC. It specifies CASSLPSSGPYNEQFF.

This clone was found many times. The rearrangement joins TRBV5-1 to TRBJ1-1, with TRBD1 as a possible D gene (6 bases). The CDR3 has 13 amino acids. Germline V gene sequence: CDR1 SGHRS, CDR2 YFSETQ. V was trimmed by 6 bases and J by 1 base, leaving 10 bases between them. As DNA, the CDR3 is TGCGCCAGCAAGACGGACAGGAACACTGAAGCTTTCTTT. Protein: CASKTDRNTEAFF.

This chain joins TRBV15 and TRBJ2-5; TRBD2 agrees at 12 bases. Per the germline V gene, CDR1 is LNHNV and CDR2 is YYDKDF (reference sequence). The CDR3 runs 17 residues. The V segment lost 2 bases and the J segment 2 bases; nucleotides outside the gene matches: 6. The CDR3 sequence: CATSRHKGTSGQETQYF. CDR3 in DNA: TGTGCCACCAGCAGACATAAAGGGACTAGCGGGCAAGAGACCCAGTACTTC.

The CDR3, as DNA: TGCGCCAGCAGCCAAGATCCAGTGAACACTGAAGCTTTCTTT. Translation gives CASSQDPVNTEAFF. The V and J genes are TRBV4-3 and TRBJ1-1, with no clear D. This CDR3 is built from 14 residues. Germline assignment: CDR1 LGHNA and CDR2 YSLEER. The ends were cut back, 0 bases at V and 0 bases at J, with 5 bases in the middle.

This clone appeared a few times. The chain has TRBV6-5 and TRBJ2-3, with D unresolved. Germline loops: CDR1 MNHEY, CDR2 SVGAGI. CDR3 length equals 13 residues. Trimming pared 6 bases from V and 1 base from J, leaving 8 bases between. The CDR3 reads CASRVTGTDTQYF. The CDR3 coding sequence is TGTGCCAGCAGGGTTACAGGCACAGATACGCAGTATTTT.

This chain connects TRBV4-2 to TRBJ2-3; D gene uncertain. CDR3 length equals 16 residues. The germline V and J ends were trimmed by 1 base and 2 bases, with 13 bases remaining between them. Per germline, CDR1 LGHNA and CDR2 YNFKEQ. The CDR3 protein is CASSQVIASFTDTQYF. DNA of the CDR3: TGTGCCAGCAGCCAAGTAATAGCAAGTTTCACAGATACGCAGTATTTT.

The V gene is TRBV29-1, the J gene TRBJ2-5, with 8 bases matching TRBD1. Germline lookup yields CDR1 SQVTM and CDR2 ANQGSEA. V was clipped by 7 bases and J by 4 bases; unmatched bases: 5. This CDR3 has 12 amino acids. Written as DNA, the CDR3 is TGCAGCGGATCAGGGGGCTCAGAGACCCAGTACTTC. Its translation: CSGSGGSETQYF. Based on the CDR3 plus reference TRBV29-1 and TRBJ2-5, the full variable domain is SAVISQKPSRDICQRGTSLTIQCQVDSQVTMMFWYRQQPGQSLTLIATANQGSEATYESGFVIDKFPISRPNLTFSTLTVSNMSPEDSSIYLCSGSGGSETQYFGPGTRLLVL.

V usage is TRBV5-6 and J usage is TRBJ2-1, with 10 bases identical to TRBD2. CDR3 length: 16 amino acids. V shed 1 base, J shed 8 bases, and the junction held 9 bases outside the gene matches. Germline V lookup: CDR1 SGHDT, CDR2 YYEEEE. The CDR3 DNA sequence: TGTGCCAGCAGCTTGAAGGTTAGCGGGGGGTTGGATGAGCAGTTCTTC. This codes for CASSLKVSGGLDEQFF.

CDR3 sequence: CASSLETGVFYNEQFF. As DNA, the CDR3 is TGTGCCAGCAGCTTAGAGACGGGAGTCTTCTACAATGAGCAGTTCTTC. The chain employs TRBV7-2 and TRBJ2-1; tentative D call: TRBD2 (6 bases). Trimming removed 1 base at V and 3 bases at J, with 13 bases between. Germline CDR1 reads SGHTA; CDR2 reads FQGNSA. The CDR3 is made up of 16 amino acids.